The rows below give T cell receptor beta chains drawn from one sample of a study of blood T cell repertoires in COVID-19. Sequencing used immunoSEQ multiplex PCR; TCRdb keeps in-frame clones, though not all of them. The data show about 220,000 clones, with 80% to 85% seen just once and about 2.3% held by the top ten. What was sequenced was peripheral blood. The receptors were gathered from a woman aged 60-70 years with acute or convalescent COVID-19. Each CDR3 is given with its conserved first and last residue. A D gene is named only where the DNA matches it firmly. Not every row has a clone size; where given, it reads once, few, many or a size class.

V	D	length	size	J	CDR3	DNA
TRBV9	TRBD2	16	NA	TRBJ2-3	CASSVLAGGLVDTQYF	TGTGCCAGCAGCGTTCTAGCGGGGGGGCTGGTAGATACGCAGTATTTT
TRBV7-2	TRBD2	14	few	TRBJ2-7	CASSLKRGGHEQYF	TGTGCCAGCAGCTTAAAGCGGGGGGGCCACGAGCAGTACTTC
TRBV28	NA	12	few	TRBJ1-3	CARGDIQNTIYF	TGTGCCAGGGGGGACATACAGAACACCATATATTTT
TRBV30	NA	14	few	TRBJ1-5	CAWSPVDSNQPQHF	TGTGCCTGGAGTCCGGTAGATAGCAATCAGCCCCAGCATTTT
TRBV13	TRBD1	17	few	TRBJ2-6	CASSLEGGDSGANVLTF	TGTGCCAGCAGCTTAGAAGGGGGCGACTCCGGGGCCAACGTCCTGACTTTC
TRBV5-1	TRBD2	15	NA	TRBJ2-1	CASTRSGTSSNEQFF	TGCGCCAGCACCAGGAGTGGGACTAGTAGCAATGAGCAGTTCTTC
TRBV9	TRBD2	15	NA	TRBJ2-3	CASSSGLASTDTQYF	TGTGCCAGCAGCTCAGGACTAGCTAGCACAGATACGCAGTATTTT
TRBV11-2	NA	14	few	TRBJ1-1	CASSLTDSQTEAFF	TGTGCCAGCAGCCTAACGGACAGTCAGACTGAAGCTTTCTTT
TRBV12-3/TRBV12-4	TRBD1	12	NA	TRBJ2-1	CASSARDREQFF	TGTGCCAGCAGCGCTCGGGACAGGGAGCAGTTCTTC
TRBV5-6	TRBD1	16	NA	TRBJ2-3	CASSQGTELLTDTQYF	TGTGCCAGCAGCCAGGGGACAGAACTACTCACAGATACGCAGTATTTT
TRBV5-1	NA	13	NA	TRBJ1-1	CASSLTGTAEAFF	TGCGCCAGCAGCTTGACAGGAACGGCTGAAGCTTTCTTT
TRBV6-4	TRBD1	16	few	TRBJ2-6	CASSSGQGSGANVLTF	TGTGCCAGCAGCTCTGGACAGGGTTCTGGGGCCAACGTCCTGACTTTC
TRBV13	NA	13	NA	TRBJ2-5	CASSLLIEETQYF	TGTGCCAGCAGCTTACTTATAGAAGAGACCCAGTACTTC
TRBV7-2	TRBD2	16	NA	TRBJ2-3	CASSFRAGGRTDTQYF	TGTGCCAGCAGCTTCAGAGCGGGGGGCCGCACAGATACGCAGTATTTT
TRBV27	TRBD1	14	NA	TRBJ1-2	CASSAGTGGFSYTF	TGTGCCAGCAGCGCCGGGACAGGGGGTTTTAGCTACACCTTC
TRBV30	NA	15	NA	TRBJ1-2	CAWSVLAGANYGYTF	TGTGCCTGGAGTGTACTCGCAGGGGCTAACTATGGCTACACCTTC
TRBV5-6	NA	14	NA	TRBJ1-4	CASSKRVEGEKLFF	TGTGCCAGCAGCAAACGGGTCGAGGGAGAAAAACTGTTTTTT
TRBV2	NA	13	NA	TRBJ1-2	CASSEAAGRGYTF	TGTGCCAGCAGTGAAGCGGCGGGTCGGGGCTACACCTTC
TRBV10-3	TRBD1	19	NA	TRBJ2-6	CAIRRGAGTGLSGANVLTF	TGTGCCATCAGGAGGGGAGCCGGGACAGGCCTATCTGGGGCCAACGTCCTGACTTTC
TRBV5-1	NA	16	NA	TRBJ1-3	CASSTGHPSSGNTIYF	TGCGCCAGCAGCACGGGACATCCGAGCTCTGGAAACACCATATATTTT
TRBV10-3	TRBD1	12	NA	TRBJ2-7	CASGTGKSEQYF	TGTGCCAGCGGGACAGGGAAAAGCGAGCAGTACTTC
TRBV5-1	NA	14	NA	TRBJ2-5	CASSLVGRQETQYF	TGCGCCAGCAGCTTGGTTGGCAGACAAGAGACCCAGTACTTC
TRBV7-2	TRBD2	15	NA	TRBJ2-7	CASSSGLAGAYEQYF	TGTGCCAGCAGCTCTGGACTAGCGGGGGCCTACGAGCAGTACTTC
TRBV27	TRBD2	14	NA	TRBJ2-7	CASKPGLGSYEQYF	TGTGCCAGTAAACCGGGACTAGGGTCCTACGAGCAGTACTTC
TRBV5-4	NA	15	NA	TRBJ1-6	CASSFSPDSYSPLHF	TGTGCCAGCAGCTTCTCTCCGGACAGCTATTCACCCCTCCACTTT
TRBV6-1	TRBD2	18	NA	TRBJ2-3	CASSALAGGLKSTDTQYF	TGTGCCAGCAGTGCGCTAGCGGGGGGGTTAAAGTCCACAGATACGCAGTATTTT
TRBV19	NA	13	NA	TRBJ1-1	CASSPRQYTEAFF	TGTGCCAGTAGCCCTAGACAGTACACTGAAGCTTTCTTT
TRBV7-2	TRBD2	16	NA	TRBJ2-2	CASSPGALAGTGELFF	TGTGCCAGCAGCCCCGGAGCTCTAGCGGGCACCGGGGAGCTGTTTTTT
TRBV7-2	NA	14	NA	TRBJ2-5	CASSSGRREETQYF	TGTGCCAGCAGCTCCGGGAGACGGGAAGAGACCCAGTACTTC
TRBV9	TRBD2	15	NA	TRBJ2-5	CASTTSGGLAETQYF	TGTGCCAGCACGACTAGCGGGGGTCTAGCGGAGACCCAGTACTTC
TRBV2	NA	15	NA	TRBJ2-2	CASSVNTPNTGELFF	TGTGCCAGCAGTGTCAATACACCGAACACCGGGGAGCTGTTTTTT